This T cell receptor beta chain was recovered during a study of Ad26.COV2.S vaccination and SARS-CoV-2 variants. Study observations and caveats: TCR breadth and depth analyses may have underestimated total T cell responses.

V was trimmed by 7 bases and J by 5 bases, leaving 17 bases between them. Germline CDR1 MNHEY, CDR2 SVGAGI. The CDR3 is 14 residues long. Specified treatment: approximately 18 received Ad26.COV2.S at low or high dose, single or two shots; 5 received placebo; per-sample allocation not given. Samples came from day 63 after the first vaccine or placebo injection. Of note for this clone: Antigen specificity is unknown.

The table came from immunoSEQ multiplex PCR; TCRdb's copy has only in-frame clones and leaves some out. The repertoire holds approximately 400,000 clones, with approximately 85% as singletons. V is TRBV6-5 and J is TRBJ2-5; the D gene is possibly TRBD1 (6 bases). This sequence originates from a person between 18 and 65 years old who received the Ad26.COV2.S COVID-19 vaccine or a placebo. Sequences were derived from peripheral blood, sampled in a trial of Ad26.COV2.S vaccine versus placebo. DNA of the CDR3: TGTGCCAGCACTCAGGGGAACCCGAGGGAGACCCAGTACTTC. This codes for CASTQGNPRETQYF.